Listed here are 29 T cell receptor beta chains from one sample, sequenced in a study of T cell repertoires in cytomegalovirus infection. Each CDR3 protein gets one entry after TCRdb re-called the reads with MiXCR. The data hold 400,000 to 550,000 distinct CDR3 sequences, with 11% observed a single time. Source material: PBMCs. The receptor source for this set is a human donor in good health (CMV status not recorded). Some clones in this sample may be carry-over from other donors' samples.

CDR3 DNA: TGTGCCAGCAGCTCCAGGGCCGGGAAACTGTTTTTT. It yields the protein CASSSRAGKLFF. The chain combines TRBV11-2 with TRBJ1-4, with D maybe TRBD1 (5 bases). The V gene's germline CDR1 is SGHAT and CDR2 FQNNGV. The CDR3 extends over 12 amino acids. Trimming shortened V by 4 bases and J by 11 bases, and 11 bases separated the two germline ends.

Many counts were recorded for this clonotype. This rearrangement joins TRBV11-2 to TRBJ2-7; D assignment may be TRBD1 or TRBD2 (5 bases each). This CDR3 has 14 amino acids. Per the germline V gene, CDR1 is SGHAT and CDR2 is FQNNGV. V gave up 5 bases and J gave up 7 bases, with 18 bases separating them. The CDR3 loop reads CASSPTGQAREQYF. DNA for the CDR3: TGTGCCAGCAGCCCAACGGGGCAGGCTCGGGAGCAGTACTTC.

The chain joins TRBV5-8 to TRBJ1-1; D might be TRBD1 (5 bases). The CDR3 extends over 15 amino acids. The V and J ends lost 4 bases and 0 bases respectively, with 13 bases between them. Germline CDR1 SGHTS, CDR2 YDEGEE. The CDR3 is CASSAFLGVNTEAFF. CDR3 sequence (DNA): TGTGCCAGCAGCGCCTTCTTGGGGGTGAACACTGAAGCTTTCTTT.

This clonotype was found many times. The genes are TRBV15 and TRBJ1-2; no clear D gene. V lost 2 bases and J 0 bases, leaving 4 bases between the germline ends. The CDR3 has 13 amino acids. CDR1 is LNHNV, CDR2 YYDKDF, per germline (reference sequence). The CDR3: CATSRQTNYGYTF. As DNA, the CDR3 is TGTGCCACCAGCAGACAAACTAACTATGGCTACACCTTC.

The chain employs TRBV15 and TRBJ2-7, with 11 bases lining up with TRBD1. V trimming: 3 bases; J trimming: 1 base; junction bases outside the gene matches: 5. The CDR3 consists of 16 residues. CDR1 is LNHNV and CDR2 is YYDKDF in the germline V gene (reference sequence). The CDR3, as DNA: TGTGCCACCAGCAGGCAACGGGACAGGGGGTCCTACGAGCAGTACTTC. Protein: CATSRQRDRGSYEQYF.

This chain connects TRBV29-1 to TRBJ2-7; D may correspond to TRBD1 or TRBD2 (5 bases each). CDR3 length equals 15 residues. Germline loops: CDR1 SQVTM, CDR2 ANQGSEA. Trimming pared 2 bases from V and 3 bases from J, leaving 17 bases between. CDR3 amino acids: CSVESSRGSDYEQYF. CDR3 sequence (DNA): TGCAGCGTTGAAAGTTCGAGGGGTTCCGACTACGAGCAGTACTTC.

Of note for this clonotype: A much bigger clone sits one base away, suggesting this may be a read error. This chain uses TRBV28 with TRBJ2-7, with D perhaps TRBD2 (5 bases). This CDR3 contains 13 residues. In germline, CDR1 is MDHEN, CDR2 SYDVKM. The CDR3 DNA follows: TGTGCCAGCAGTCTGACCGCGGGCTACGAGCGGTACTTC. Translation: CASSLTAGYERYF.

With regard to this clonotype: A much larger clone differs from this one at a single base, so this may be a read error. This rearrangement joins TRBV28 to TRBJ1-1, with 9 bases fitting TRBD1. This CDR3 comprises 14 residues. In germline, CDR1 is MDHEN, CDR2 SYDVKM. With 7 bases clipped from V and 5 bases from J, the junction kept 8 bases outside the gene matches. CDR3 in DNA: TGTGCCAGCACTCTCGGACAGGGGAAGACTGAAGCTTTCTTT. Its protein is CASTLGQGKTEAFF. The full variable domain, with the rest looked up from reference TRBV28 and TRBJ1-1, is DVKVTQSSRYLVKRTGEKVFLECVQDMDHENMFWYRQDPGLGLRLIYFSYDVKMKEKGDIPEGYSVSREKKERFSLILESASTNQTSMYLCASTLGQGKTEAFFGQGTRLTVV.

This clonotype was seen at least ten times. This chain connects TRBV6-6 to TRBJ2-1, with D possibly being TRBD1 (6 bases). The germline V gene encodes CDR1 MNHNY and CDR2 SVGAGI (reference sequence). This CDR3 comprises 15 residues. Trimming cost V 5 bases and J 2 bases, with 13 bases left between them. CDR3 DNA sequence: TGTGCCAGCAGTACCGGGACAAGGCCCTACAATGAGCAGTTCTTC. This encodes CASSTGTRPYNEQFF.

This clonotype has a count of ten or more. V is TRBV6-6 and J is TRBJ2-7; 9 nucleotides match TRBD2. V lost 8 bases to trimming and J lost 4 bases; unmatched junction nucleotides: 15. The CDR3 is made up of 16 amino acids. CDR1 MNHNY and CDR2 SVGAGI come from the germline V gene (reference sequence). The CDR3 here is CASRTNQGTSGYEQYF. As DNA, the CDR3 is TGTGCCAGCCGGACTAACCAAGGCACTAGCGGGTACGAGCAGTACTTC.

This clonotype was seen only a few times. The chain recombines TRBV30 with TRBJ1-2, with TRBD1 as a possible D gene (6 bases). V dropped 3 bases and J dropped 6 bases, with 26 bases sitting between them. CDR1 is GTSNPN and CDR2 is SVGIG in the germline V gene (reference sequence). This CDR3 comprises 17 residues. Here the CDR3 DNA reads TGTGCCTGGAGCCCCGACCTCCCCGACAGGTCGCCCAATGGCTACACCTTC. As protein: CAWSPDLPDRSPNGYTF.

The sample holds many counts of this clonotype. This chain connects TRBV19 to TRBJ2-7; 7 positions match TRBD1. Losses at the gene ends were 5 bases for V and 1 base for J; bases not matched to a gene: 5. CDR1 and CDR2 (germline): LNHDA, SQIVND (reference sequence). The CDR3 covers 14 residues. CDR3 amino acids: CASSGQAPSYEQYF. Here the CDR3 DNA reads TGTGCCAGTAGTGGACAGGCGCCTTCCTACGAGCAGTACTTC.

In this sample, this clonotype turned up many times. V and J are TRBV28 and TRBJ2-5; TRBD2 might be the D (6 bases). CDR3 length: 13 residues. Germline V gene data show CDR1 as MDHEN and CDR2 as SYDVKM. The V and J ends lost 5 bases and 7 bases respectively, with 14 bases between them. The CDR3 sequence: CASSPRTGGTQYF. CDR3 nucleotides: TGTGCCAGCAGTCCACGCACCGGGGGGACCCAGTACTTC.

This clonotype was counted only a few times. The chain couples TRBV19 to TRBJ1-2, with 10 bases fitting TRBD1. CDR3 length: 17 amino acids. Losses at the gene ends were 5 bases for V and 0 bases for J; bases not matched to a gene: 9. Germline-derived CDR1 and CDR2 are LNHDA and SQIVND (reference sequence). CDR3 in DNA: TGTGCCAGTAGTTCGGGGACAGGGGTAATGTCTAACTATGGCTACACCTTC. Amino acids: CASSSGTGVMSNYGYTF.

This clonotype was recorded at least ten times. This sequence joins TRBV7-2 and TRBJ2-7; 7 bases fit TRBD1. This CDR3 has 14 amino acids. V trimming: 5 bases; J trimming: 3 bases; junction bases outside the gene matches: 7. CDR1 and CDR2 from the germline V gene are SGHTA and FQGNSA. The DNA for the CDR3 is TGTGCCAGCAGCGCAGGGGGAGCCCGCTACGAGCAGTACTTC. Amino acid sequence: CASSAGGARYEQYF.

This clonotype came up a few times. This chain joins TRBV12-5 and TRBJ1-5; no clear D gene. This CDR3 is 13 amino acids long. Between the trimmed V and J ends, which lost 1 base and 6 bases, there was a span of 7 bases. The germline V gene encodes CDR1 LGHNT and CDR2 FRNRAP. The CDR3 region is CASGLEGSQPQHF. The CDR3 DNA follows: TGTGCTAGTGGTTTGGAAGGGAGTCAGCCCCAGCATTTT.

The chain uses TRBV18 and TRBJ2-1; 8 bases are a match to TRBD2. The better agreement between TRBJ2-7 and the DNA end casts doubt on the J call. CDR3 length: 16 amino acids. The germline gives CDR1 KGHSH, CDR2 LQKENI. In DNA, the CDR3 is TGTGCCAGCTCAAAGTATAGCGGGGACTCCTACAATGAGCAGTACTTC. Its protein product is CASSKYSGDSYNEQYF.

This clonotype was found many times. The CDR3 loop reads CASSSNTGGFSGNYGYTF. DNA of the CDR3: TGTGCCAGCAGCTCGAATACAGGGGGCTTTTCCGGGAACTATGGCTACACCTTC. V is TRBV7-8 and J is TRBJ1-2; 9 bases agree with TRBD1. Germline trimming cut 4 bases from V and 2 bases from J; bases unmatched to any gene: 14. The germline V gene has CDR1 SGHVS and CDR2 FQNEAQ. This CDR3 contains 18 residues. The full variable domain, rest sourced from reference TRBV7-8 and TRBJ1-2, is GAGVSQSPRYKVAKRGQDVALRCDPISGHVSLFWYQQALGQGPEFLTYFQNEAQLDKSGLPSDRFFAERPEGSVSTLKIQRTQQEDSAVYLCASSSNTGGFSGNYGYTFGSGTRLTVV.

In its sample, this clonotype was seen many times. This chain uses TRBV7-3 with TRBJ2-3; 10 bases match TRBD2. The CDR3 contains 15 residues. In germline, CDR1 is SGHTA, CDR2 FQGTGA. Unmatched junction bases numbered 2, after V lost 1 base and J lost 4 bases. The CDR3 reads CASSLSLAGADTQYF. The CDR3, as DNA: TGTGCCAGCAGCTTAAGCCTAGCGGGAGCAGATACGCAGTATTTT.

This clonotype was counted at least ten times. The junction and the germline gene differ at one end; a read error may be behind it. V and J are TRBV7-9 and TRBJ1-4; 10 nucleotides align to TRBD1. CDR3 length: 15 residues. Germline V gene lookup returns CDR1 SEHNR and CDR2 FQNEAQ (reference sequence). As DNA, the CDR3 is TGTGCCAGCAGCCTAGCCGGGACAGGGGTTGAAAAACTGTTTTTT. Protein: CASSLAGTGVEKLFF.

The sample holds many counts of this clonotype. The chain has TRBV4-2 and TRBJ2-2; 7 nucleotides align to TRBD2. CDR1 and CDR2 from the germline V gene are LGHNA and YNFKEQ. The CDR3 has 17 amino acids. J gave up 5 bases and V 0 bases, and 9 bases lay outside the gene matches. The CDR3 DNA is TGTGCCAGCAGCCAAGAGGGCGGGAGTGGGCGTACCGGGGAGCTGTTTTTT. This sequence encodes CASSQEGGSGRTGELFF.

This clonotype was seen at least ten times. The chain uses TRBV12-3 or TRBV12-4 and TRBJ1-5, with D perhaps matching TRBD1 (5 bases). This CDR3 contains 16 residues. Trimming took 7 bases from V and 2 from J, leaving 18 bases between them. This CDR3 is CASTLGGTDGNQPQHF. The CDR3 DNA sequence: TGTGCCAGCACTCTGGGGGGTACGGATGGCAATCAGCCCCAGCATTTT.

This clonotype showed up just a few times. The gene calls are TRBV19 and TRBJ1-6; D gene uncertain. The CDR3 has 14 residues. V was clipped by 6 bases and J by 9 bases, with 15 bases between them. Germline assignment: CDR1 LNHDA and CDR2 SQIVND (reference sequence). CDR3 sequence reads: CASSPMSAGSPLHF. The CDR3 DNA reads TGTGCCAGTAGCCCCATGTCAGCGGGTTCACCCCTCCACTTT.

This clonotype is medium-sized by share. The chain has TRBV7-3 and TRBJ2-1; no definite D call. V dropped 5 bases and J dropped 6 bases, with 5 bases sitting between them. The CDR3 is 11 amino acids. Germline V gives CDR1 SGHTA, CDR2 FQGTGA. CDR3 sequence (DNA): TGTGCCAGCAGCCTAGGCAATGAGCAGTTCTTC. Translating it yields CASSLGNEQFF.

This clonotype was observed at least ten times. V and J are TRBV7-8 and TRBJ2-1; 9 nucleotides align to TRBD2. CDR1 SGHVS and CDR2 FQNEAQ come from the germline V gene. The CDR3 is made up of 16 amino acids. V shed 1 base, J shed 4 bases, and the junction held 5 bases outside the gene matches. The CDR3 sequence is CASSLVRLAAYNEQFF. The CDR3, as DNA: TGTGCCAGCAGCTTAGTACGACTAGCGGCTTACAATGAGCAGTTCTTC.

This clonotype was detected only a few times. This chain connects TRBV27 to TRBJ2-7; tentatively, D is TRBD1 (6 bases). From germline, CDR1 is MNHEY and CDR2 SMNVEV (reference sequence). Trimming removed 4 bases at V and 3 bases at J, with 19 bases between. This CDR3 region has 16 residues. CDR3: CASSSIQGAKSYEQYF. DNA of the CDR3: TGTGCCAGCAGTTCAATACAGGGAGCGAAAAGCTACGAGCAGTACTTC.

This clonotype was seen at least ten times. The J gene is TRBJ2-1, the V gene TRBV7-8, with D perhaps assigned TRBD1 or TRBD2 (5 bases each). This CDR3 comprises 13 residues. Deletions cut 5 bases from V and 7 bases from J, with 12 bases between. Germline V CDR1 and CDR2: SGHVS, FQNEAQ. The CDR3 reads CASSPSWGNEQFF. CDR3 nucleotide sequence: TGTGCCAGCAGCCCGAGTTGGGGGAATGAGCAGTTCTTC. The full variable domain, with the rest looked up from reference TRBV7-8 and TRBJ2-1, is GAGVSQSPRYKVAKRGQDVALRCDPISGHVSLFWYQQALGQGPEFLTYFQNEAQLDKSGLPSDRFFAERPEGSVSTLKIQRTQQEDSAVYLCASSPSWGNEQFFGPGTRLTVL.

This clonotype was found many times. The rearrangement joins TRBV5-1 to TRBJ1-1; TRBD1 matches at 8 bases. The V segment lost 4 bases and the J segment 3 bases; nucleotides outside the gene matches: 8. Germline CDR1 is SGHRS and CDR2 is YFSETQ. The CDR3 has 15 amino acids. The CDR3 coding sequence is TGCGCCAGCAGCCAACAACAGGGGGTGGACACTGAAGCTTTCTTT. Protein product: CASSQQQGVDTEAFF.

In its sample, this clonotype was seen many times. This chain joins TRBV27 and TRBJ2-1, with no clear D. CDR3 length equals 13 residues. The ends were cut back, 3 bases at V and 5 bases at J, with 8 bases in the middle. Germline lookup yields CDR1 MNHEY and CDR2 SMNVEV (reference sequence). Here the CDR3 DNA reads TGTGCCAGCAGTTTTGGCCCCGACAATGAGCAGTTCTTC. It translates to CASSFGPDNEQFF.